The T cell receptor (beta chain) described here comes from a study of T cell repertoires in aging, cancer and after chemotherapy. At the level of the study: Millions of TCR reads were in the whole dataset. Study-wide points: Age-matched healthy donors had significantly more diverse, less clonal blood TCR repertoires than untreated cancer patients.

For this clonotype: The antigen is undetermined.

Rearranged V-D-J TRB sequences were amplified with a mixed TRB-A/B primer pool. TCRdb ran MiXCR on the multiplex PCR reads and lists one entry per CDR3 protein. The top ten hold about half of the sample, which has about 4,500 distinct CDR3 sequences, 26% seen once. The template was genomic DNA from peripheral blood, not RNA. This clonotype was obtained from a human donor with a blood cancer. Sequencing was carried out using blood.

CDR3 sequence (DNA): TGCGCCAGCAGCTTGACGCAGGACAACACCGGGGAGCTGTTTTTT. Protein sequence: CASSLTQDNTGELFF. The rearrangement uses TRBV5-1 and TRBJ2-2; D uncertain. This CDR3 spans 15 amino acids. CDR1 is SGHRS, CDR2 YFSETQ, per germline. V lost 1 base and J lost 2, with 9 bases in between.